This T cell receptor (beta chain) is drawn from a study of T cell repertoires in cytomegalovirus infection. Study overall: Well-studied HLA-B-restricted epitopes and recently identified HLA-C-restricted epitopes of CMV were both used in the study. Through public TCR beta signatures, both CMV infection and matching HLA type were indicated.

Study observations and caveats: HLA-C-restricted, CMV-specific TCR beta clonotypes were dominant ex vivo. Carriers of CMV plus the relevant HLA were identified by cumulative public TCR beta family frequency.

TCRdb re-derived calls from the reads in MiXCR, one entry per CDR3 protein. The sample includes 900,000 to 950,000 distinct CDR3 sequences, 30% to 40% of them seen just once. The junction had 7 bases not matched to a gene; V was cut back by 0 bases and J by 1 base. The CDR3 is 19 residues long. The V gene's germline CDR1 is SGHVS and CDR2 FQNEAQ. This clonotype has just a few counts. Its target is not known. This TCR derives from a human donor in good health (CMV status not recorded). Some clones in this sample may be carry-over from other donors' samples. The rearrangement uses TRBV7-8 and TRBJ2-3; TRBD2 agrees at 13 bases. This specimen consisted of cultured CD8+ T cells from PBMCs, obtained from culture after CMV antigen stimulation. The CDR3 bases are TGTGCCAGCAGCTTAGCGTGGACTAGCGGGGGCCGCGGCACAGATACGCAGTATTTT. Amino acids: CASSLAWTSGGRGTDTQYF.